This passage covers 14 T cell receptor beta chains from one sample sequenced in a study of T cell clonotyping in hematopoietic cell transplantation. The sample's time point: recipient sample about 28 days before transplant, after cytoreduction. Assay used: immunoSEQ multiplex PCR; TCRdb lists only in-frame clones, some missing. This sample yields approximately 11,000 clones, of which 92% are seen a single time; around 13% belongs to the top ten. This material consisted of peripheral blood mononuclear cells, taken before stem cell transplant. The receptors stem from a woman aged 40 to 50 with acute myeloid leukemia. Some clones in this sample may be carry-over from other donors' samples.

The chain uses TRBV5-1 and TRBJ2-5, with a possible D match to TRBD2 (5 bases). CDR3 size: 15 residues. Germline CDR1 is SGHRS and CDR2 is YFSETQ. V lost 0 bases to trimming and J lost 4 bases, with 13 bases between them. CDR3 region: CASSLAGVGGETQYF. The CDR3 DNA reads as TGCGCCAGCAGCTTGGCTGGGGTAGGAGGAGAGACCCAGTACTTC.

CDR3 amino acids: CASSQGNYGYTF. In DNA, the CDR3 is TGTGCCAGCAGCCAGGGTAACTATGGCTACACCTTC. This chain joins TRBV6-4 and TRBJ1-2; TRBD1 is a possible D gene (5 bases). The CDR3 extends over 12 amino acids. CDR1 and CDR2 from the germline V gene are MRHNA and SNTAGT. V shed 6 bases and J shed 1 base, with 6 bases lying between them.

This clone was recorded once. The V gene is TRBV19, the J gene TRBJ2-3; D uncertain. V lost 7 bases, J lost 6 bases, and 5 bases lay in between. The CDR3 runs 10 residues. Germline lookup yields CDR1 LNHDA and CDR2 SQIVND (reference sequence). The CDR3 loop is CASKSDTQYF. DNA of the CDR3: TGTGCCAGTAAAAGTGATACGCAGTATTTT. The variable domain in full, with the rest retrieved from reference TRBV19 and TRBJ2-3, is DGGITQSPKYLFRKEGQNVTLSCEQNLNHDAMYWYRQDPGQGLRLIYYSQIVNDFQKGDIAEGYSVSREKKESFPLTVTSAQKNPTAFYLCASKSDTQYFGPGTRLTVL.

The table lists this clone with a count of one. This chain joins TRBV4-1 and TRBJ2-5; 12 positions agree with TRBD2. This CDR3 is 18 amino acids long. V lost 1 base, J lost 2 bases, and 8 bases stayed unmatched. The germline V gene has CDR1 MGHRA and CDR2 YSYEKL. The CDR3 bases are TGCGCCAGCAGCCAAGTACCTAGCGGGAGGGGGCTTCAAGAGACCCAGTACTTC. Protein product: CASSQVPSGRGLQETQYF.

This clone occurred once. CDR3 protein: CASSFLAGGRDNEQFF. The DNA for the CDR3 is TGTGCCAGCAGCTTTCTAGCGGGAGGGCGTGACAATGAGCAGTTCTTC. V gene TRBV7-2 combines with J gene TRBJ2-1, with 12 bases that match TRBD2. Germline values: CDR1 SGHTA, CDR2 FQGNSA. This CDR3 contains 16 residues. Germline trimming cut 3 bases from V and 5 bases from J; bases unmatched to any gene: 5.

This clone has only one observation. This chain links TRBV18 with TRBJ2-5; D possibly corresponds to TRBD2 (6 bases). The CDR3 covers 14 residues. With 3 bases removed from V and 5 bases from J, the gap between germline ends came to 13 bases. Germline V gene sequence: CDR1 KGHSH, CDR2 LQKENI. The CDR3 nucleotides read TGTGCCAGCTCACCGCGGGGTTCGGGGGAGACCCAGTACTTC. Protein product: CASSPRGSGETQYF.

The chain links TRBV27 to TRBJ2-7; D is possibly TRBD1 (6 bases). The CDR3 spans 15 residues. Germline V lookup: CDR1 MNHEY, CDR2 SMNVEV (reference sequence). V shed 4 bases and J shed 2 bases, with 15 bases lying between them. This CDR3 is CASSSSGTSAYEQYF. The CDR3 nucleotides read TGTGCCAGCAGTTCATCAGGGACATCGGCCTACGAGCAGTACTTC.

This clone is medium-sized (0.01 to 0.1%) by share. The chain recombines TRBV10-2 with TRBJ2-2; D remains ambiguous. Germline assignment: CDR1 WSHSY and CDR2 SAAADI. Trimming removed 6 bases at V and 5 bases at J, with 7 bases between. This CDR3 spans 12 amino acids. Here the CDR3 reads CASRSPTGELFF. As DNA, the CDR3 is TGCGCCAGCAGAAGTCCGACCGGGGAGCTGTTTTTT.

This chain joins TRBV2 and TRBJ1-5; D remains ambiguous. This CDR3 comprises 13 residues. V gave up 3 bases and J gave up 4 bases, with 7 bases separating them. CDR1 and CDR2 from the germline V gene are SNHLY and FYNNEI. CDR3 protein: CASSERENQPQHF. Written as DNA, the CDR3 is TGTGCCAGCAGTGAGAGAGAGAATCAGCCCCAGCATTTT.

V is TRBV5-6 and J is TRBJ1-2; D is uncertain. This CDR3 has 17 amino acids. Trimming cost V 1 base and J 4 bases, with 20 bases left between them. Germline V gene lookup returns CDR1 SGHDT and CDR2 YYEEEE. CDR3 residues: CASSLTGLWIQIYGYTF. As DNA, the CDR3 is TGTGCCAGCAGCTTGACTGGACTATGGATACAAATCTATGGCTACACCTTC.

This clone was counted a single time. The genes are TRBV27 and TRBJ1-1, with a tentative D call TRBD1 (6 bases). The CDR3 is 12 residues long. Germline V gene sequence: CDR1 MNHEY, CDR2 SMNVEV (reference sequence). V dropped 5 bases and J dropped 10 bases, with 14 bases sitting between them. In DNA form, the CDR3 reads TGTGCCAGCAGTCGGAGGGGGGGAGGAGCTTTCTTT. It codes for CASSRRGGGAFF.

This chain uses TRBV7-7 with TRBJ2-1; D not certain. This CDR3 has 18 amino acids. Germline CDR1 and CDR2: SSHAT and FNYEAQ (reference sequence). Trimming took off 5 bases at V and 1 base at J, with 21 bases between the two ends. CDR3 DNA: TGTGCCAGCAGCCCGTACCCCTACCACAGCGAATCCTACAATGAGCAGTTCTTC. It yields the protein CASSPYPYHSESYNEQFF.

The V and J genes are TRBV5-6 and TRBJ2-7; 7 bases agree with TRBD1. Trimming took 4 bases from V and 3 from J; bases not matched to a gene: 7. Germline CDR1 SGHDT, CDR2 YYEEEE. The CDR3 runs to 14 residues. CDR3 DNA: TGTGCCAGCAGCCCGGACAGGTCAAACTACGAGCAGTACTTC. Translation gives CASSPDRSNYEQYF. The full variable domain, in which reference TRBV5-6 and TRBJ2-7 provide the parts outside the CDR3, is DAGVTQSPTHLIKTRGQQVTLRCSPKSGHDTVSWYQQALGQGPQFIFQYYEEEERQRGNFPDRFSGHQFPNYSSELNVNALLLGDSALYLCASSPDRSNYEQYFGPGTRLTVT.

The chain uses TRBV19 and TRBJ1-5; 8 bases are shared with TRBD1. The CDR3 contains 15 residues. From germline, CDR1 is LNHDA and CDR2 SQIVND (reference sequence). V was clipped by 1 base and J by 4 bases; unmatched bases: 3. The CDR3 nucleotides are TGTGCCAGTAGTATAGGCGGGACAGGTAATCAGCCCCAGCATTTT. It translates to CASSIGGTGNQPQHF.